The 32 T cell receptor beta chains in this list originate from one sample, sequenced in a study of CD8 T cells in Susac syndrome. Random hexamers served to reverse transcribe roughly 0.5 to 1 ug RNA. TCRdb called the immunoSEQ multiplex PCR reads again in MiXCR, with one record for every CDR3 protein. The sample has some 300,000 distinct CDR3 sequences; 70% to 90% are singletons. Sample: CD8+ T cells from PBMCs. These receptors originate from a human donor with multiple sclerosis.

The V gene is TRBV24-1, the J gene TRBJ2-7; 8 bases align to TRBD1. The V and J ends lost 3 bases and 6 bases, in that order; junction bases with no gene match: 9. This CDR3 comprises 15 residues. Germline V lookup: CDR1 KGHDR, CDR2 SFDVKD. This CDR3 is CATSDLGTGIGEQYF. The DNA of the CDR3 is TGTGCCACCAGTGATCTAGGGACAGGTATCGGCGAGCAGTACTTC.

The chain employs TRBV5-5 and TRBJ2-5; D remains unclear. Trimming cost V 5 bases and J 0 bases, with 8 bases left between them. The CDR3 covers 13 residues. Germline V CDR1 and CDR2: SGHKS, YYEKEE (reference sequence). The CDR3 protein is CASSHGYQETQYF. For the CDR3, the DNA is TGTGCCAGCAGTCACGGGTACCAAGAGACCCAGTACTTC.

The chain employs TRBV4-2 and TRBJ2-4; D gene ambiguous. The CDR3 has 13 residues. Between the trimmed V and J ends, which lost 1 base and 5 bases, there was a span of 6 bases. Germline assignment: CDR1 LGHNA and CDR2 YNFKEQ. Here the CDR3 DNA reads TGTGCCAGCAGCCAAGCAACAGAAAACATTCAGTACTTC. As protein: CASSQATENIQYF.

This chain's CDR3 is CASSVGYTQYF. CDR3 nucleotides: TGTGCCAGCAGCGTCGGTTATACGCAGTATTTT. The chain links TRBV9 to TRBJ2-3; no reliable D call. V gave up 2 bases and J gave up 7 bases, with 5 bases separating them. The CDR3 length is 11 residues. Germline V gene lookup returns CDR1 SGDLS and CDR2 YYNGEE.

The chain carries TRBV7-9 and TRBJ2-2; unclear D gene. The CDR3 loop spans 13 amino acids. From germline, CDR1 is SEHNR and CDR2 FQNEAQ (reference sequence). Trimming removed 7 bases at V and 3 bases at J, with 9 bases between. CDR3 bases: TGTGCCAGCACCTTCTTATACACCGGGGAGCTGTTTTTT. Translated, it gives CASTFLYTGELFF.

This clonotype was seen just once. The rearrangement links TRBV12-3 or TRBV12-4 to TRBJ1-4; D possibly corresponds to TRBD1 (5 bases). This CDR3 has 15 amino acids. V was trimmed by 5 bases and J by 7 bases, leaving 17 bases between them. In DNA, the CDR3 is TGTGCCAGCAGTCCGCTTATGGGGGGAGGTGAAAAACTGTTTTTT. As protein: CASSPLMGGGEKLFF.

Here the CDR3 reads CASSFVRVNVEFF. In DNA form, the CDR3 reads TGTGCCAGCAGCTTTGTTAGGGTTAATGTGGAGTTCTTC. The gene calls are TRBV12-3 or TRBV12-4 and TRBJ2-1; no definite D call. The CDR3 spans 13 residues. V lost 6 bases and J lost 14, with 20 bases in between.

The gene calls are TRBV6-5 and TRBJ2-7; weak D call: TRBD2 (6 bases). Germline loops: CDR1 MNHEY, CDR2 SVGAGI. This CDR3 contains 15 residues. Trimming left V 6 bases short and J 2 bases short, with 17 bases between. The CDR3 bases are TGTGCCAGCAGGCCTTCTGTGGGGGGACCCTACGAGCAGTACTTC. Translating it yields CASRPSVGGPYEQYF.

The chain carries TRBV29-1 and TRBJ2-1, with TRBD2 matching over 7 bases. V trimming: 0 bases; J trimming: 6 bases; junction bases outside the gene matches: 8. Per the germline V gene, CDR1 is SQVTM and CDR2 is ANQGSEA. The CDR3 has 15 amino acids. This CDR3 is CSVEDWGGAGNEQFF. As DNA, the CDR3 is TGCAGCGTTGAAGATTGGGGAGGGGCCGGCAATGAGCAGTTCTTC.

This chain connects TRBV7-9 to TRBJ2-4, with D perhaps being TRBD1 or TRBD2 (10 bases each). CDR1 is SEHNR and CDR2 is FQNEAQ in the germline V gene (reference sequence). The V end lost 6 bases, the J end lost 8 bases, and 20 bases lay between the germline ends. The CDR3 runs 15 residues. CDR3 sequence: CASSLAGDRGDIQYF. The CDR3 DNA is TGTGCCAGCAGTCTAGCGGGGGACAGGGGAGACATTCAGTACTTC.

This clonotype is a singleton in its sample. The genes are TRBV27 and TRBJ2-7; TRBD1 matches 10 bases. The CDR3 sequence is 15 residues long. Losses at the gene ends were 2 bases for V and 7 bases for J; bases not matched to a gene: 8. Per the germline V gene, CDR1 is MNHEY and CDR2 is SMNVEV (reference sequence). As DNA, the CDR3 is TGTGCCAGCAGTTTACGGGGACAGGGGTGGTGGGAGCAGTACTTC. It is translated as CASSLRGQGWWEQYF.

J is TRBJ2-7 and V is TRBV7-9; D uncertain. V dropped 1 base and J dropped 3 bases, with 7 bases sitting between them. CDR1 is SEHNR, CDR2 FQNEAQ, per germline (reference sequence). The CDR3 contains 13 residues. The CDR3 sequence is CASSLGPIYEQYF. The CDR3 nucleotides read TGTGCCAGCAGCTTAGGTCCTATCTACGAGCAGTACTTC.

The chain combines TRBV24-1 with TRBJ2-2; maybe TRBD1 (6 bases). CDR1 is KGHDR, CDR2 SFDVKD, per germline. The CDR3 has 15 residues. Deletions cut 4 bases from V and 3 bases from J, with 11 bases between. The CDR3 DNA reads as TGTGCCACCAGTGAATCAGCAGGGGACACCGGGGAGCTGTTTTTT. This translates into CATSESAGDTGELFF.

The rearrangement links TRBV27 to TRBJ2-7; 9 bases are shared with TRBD2. The CDR3 contains 15 residues. With V trimmed by 6 bases and J by 4 bases, 10 bases remained unmatched. Per the germline V gene, CDR1 is MNHEY and CDR2 is SMNVEV (reference sequence). CDR3 sequence reads: CASRVAGAGGYEQYF. CDR3 nucleotide sequence: TGTGCCAGCAGGGTAGCGGGGGCCGGGGGGTACGAGCAGTACTTC.

V and J are TRBV5-6 and TRBJ1-2; 10 bases fit TRBD1. Germline CDR1 and CDR2: SGHDT and YYEEEE. Trimming cost V 6 bases and J 3 bases; bases outside gene matches: 5. The CDR3 has 14 amino acids. CDR3 region: CASTWGTGDYGYTF. CDR3 nucleotides: TGTGCCAGCACCTGGGGGACAGGGGACTATGGCTACACCTTC.

The chain employs TRBV11-1 and TRBJ2-3; D might be TRBD1 (5 bases). The V gene's germline CDR1 is SGHAT and CDR2 FQDESV (reference sequence). The V end lost 2 bases, the J end lost 4 bases, and 28 bases lay between the germline ends. The CDR3 contains 20 residues. The CDR3 DNA reads as TGTGCCAGCAGCTTAACATTGGGCCGGAAGGGGAAAGTGTGGGCAGATACGCAGTATTTT. Protein product: CASSLTLGRKGKVWADTQYF.

This chain connects TRBV20-1 to TRBJ2-3; TRBD1 or TRBD2 may be the D gene (5 bases each). The germline V gene encodes CDR1 DFQATT and CDR2 SNEGSKA (reference sequence). The V gene lost 3 bases and the J gene lost 0 bases, with 10 bases spanning the gap. This CDR3 region has 14 residues. CDR3 sequence: CSASGDPSTDTQYF. The DNA of the CDR3 is TGCAGTGCTAGCGGGGACCCCAGCACAGATACGCAGTATTTT.

The V gene is TRBV6-5, the J gene TRBJ1-2; D is unresolved. Germline V gene data show CDR1 as MNHEY and CDR2 as SVGAGI. The CDR3 consists of 11 residues. V lost 7 bases to trimming and J lost 5 bases, with 8 bases between them. The chain's CDR3 is CASKGRYGYTF. The DNA for the CDR3 is TGTGCCAGCAAGGGTCGGTATGGCTACACCTTC.

V is TRBV20-1 and J is TRBJ1-4, with a possible D match to TRBD1 (6 bases). V lost 6 bases and J lost 4, with 15 bases in between. The CDR3 covers 14 residues. Germline loops: CDR1 DFQATT, CDR2 SNEGSKA (reference sequence). CDR3 sequence reads: CSAPPDRFNEKLFF. CDR3 DNA: TGCAGTGCGCCCCCCGACAGGTTTAATGAAAAACTGTTTTTT.

This rearrangement joins TRBV9 to TRBJ2-3; D is unresolved. CDR3 length equals 15 residues. Trimming removed 1 base at V and 1 base at J, with 10 bases between. The germline V gene has CDR1 SGDLS and CDR2 YYNGEE. This CDR3 reads CASSVSGPGTDTQYF. DNA for the CDR3: TGTGCCAGCAGCGTATCCGGGCCCGGCACAGATACGCAGTATTTT.

The CDR3 coding sequence is TGTGCCAGCAGTTTTAGCGGGAGCCCCTCCTACGAGCAGTACTTC. Residues: CASSFSGSPSYEQYF. The chain has TRBV12-3 or TRBV12-4 and TRBJ2-7; 9 positions agree with TRBD2. CDR3 size: 15 residues. The J segment lost 0 bases and the V segment lost 3 bases, leaving 3 bases of the junction unmatched.

The chain links TRBV2 to TRBJ2-5; D may be TRBD2 (7 bases). V lost 8 bases and J lost 3, with 13 bases in between. The CDR3 is made up of 13 amino acids. From germline, CDR1 is SNHLY and CDR2 FYNNEI. CDR3 bases: TGTGCCAGCCTAGAGGGGGGGAAAGAGACCCAGTACTTC. Residues: CASLEGGKETQYF.

V is TRBV7-2 and J is TRBJ2-7; D is uncertain. CDR1 is SGHTA and CDR2 is FQGNSA in the germline V gene. Trimming pared 0 bases from V and 3 bases from J, leaving 6 bases between. This CDR3 has 13 residues. The CDR3 nucleotides are TGTGCCAGCAGCTTAGCAGTCCTCTACGAGCAGTACTTC. Its protein is CASSLAVLYEQYF.

The CDR3: CASSWDRGSYEQYF. CDR3 DNA: TGTGCCAGCAGCTGGGACAGGGGGTCCTACGAGCAGTACTTC. J is TRBJ2-7 and V is TRBV7-9; 11 bases agree with TRBD1. With V trimmed by 4 bases and J by 1 base, 0 bases remained unmatched. The CDR3 is 14 amino acids. Germline loops: CDR1 SEHNR, CDR2 FQNEAQ (reference sequence).

This rearrangement joins TRBV4-3 to TRBJ2-7; 9 positions agree with TRBD2. The ends lost 0 bases at V and 3 bases at J; junction bases unmatched: 12. Germline CDR1 and CDR2: LGHNA and YSLEER. CDR3 length: 18 amino acids. This CDR3 is CASSQDPPWSGGLYEQYF. In DNA, the CDR3 is TGCGCCAGCAGCCAAGATCCCCCTTGGAGCGGGGGGCTCTACGAGCAGTACTTC.

The V call is TRBV6-2 or TRBV6-3, the J call TRBJ2-7; tentative D call: TRBD1 (5 bases). CDR1 and CDR2 from the germline V gene are MNHEY and SVGEGT. V lost 4 bases to trimming and J lost 1 base, with 14 bases between them. This CDR3 comprises 15 residues. CDR3 protein: CASSCGDSSSYEQYF. DNA of the CDR3: TGTGCCAGCAGTTGCGGCGACAGTTCGTCCTACGAGCAGTACTTC.

The V gene is TRBV4-1, the J gene TRBJ1-2; D is unclear. CDR3 length: 15 residues. Trimming took 1 base from V and 8 from J, leaving 17 bases between them. Germline V gene lookup returns CDR1 MGHRA and CDR2 YSYEKL. CDR3 amino acids: CASSQGVRSFGGYTF. The DNA of the CDR3 is TGCGCCAGCAGCCAAGGCGTCAGAAGCTTCGGAGGCTACACCTTC.

The chain employs TRBV28 and TRBJ1-3, with 8 nucleotides matching TRBD1. Trimming at V came to 6 bases and at J to 3 bases, leaving 7 bases not matched to a gene. CDR1 is MDHEN and CDR2 is SYDVKM in the germline V gene. The CDR3 is made up of 15 amino acids. The CDR3 protein is CASRTQGAGGNTIYF. The CDR3 DNA follows: TGTGCCAGCAGAACCCAGGGGGCTGGTGGAAACACCATATATTTT.

The chain has TRBV28 and TRBJ2-1; 7 nucleotides agree with TRBD2. Germline values: CDR1 MDHEN, CDR2 SYDVKM. The CDR3 contains 16 residues. J was trimmed by 0 bases and V by 4 bases; bases with no gene match: 6. The DNA of the CDR3 is TGTGCCAGCAGTTCCCTAGCGGAACGCTCCTACAATGAGCAGTTCTTC. Its protein is CASSSLAERSYNEQFF.

V is TRBV4-2 and J is TRBJ2-5, with 10 nucleotides matching TRBD1. With V trimmed by 5 bases and J by 3 bases, 6 bases remained unmatched. The V gene's germline CDR1 is LGHNA and CDR2 YNFKEQ. The CDR3 runs to 15 residues. The CDR3 sequence is CASSTLGTGEETQYF. CDR3 DNA: TGTGCCAGCAGCACCCTAGGGACAGGGGAAGAGACCCAGTACTTC.

CDR3 DNA: TGTGCCAGCGCAGCGTTCTTTTTAGGGAATAGCACAGATACGCAGTATTTT. Protein: CASAAFFLGNSTDTQYF. J is TRBJ2-3 and V is TRBV27; D not resolved. V lost 8 bases and J 0 bases, leaving 21 bases between the germline ends. The CDR3 length is 17 residues. Germline CDR1 MNHEY, CDR2 SMNVEV (reference sequence).

The sample holds one count of this clonotype. This chain links TRBV9 with TRBJ2-5; a possible D gene is TRBD1 (6 bases). The germline V and J ends were trimmed by 3 bases and 4 bases, with 16 bases remaining between them. The CDR3 has 15 residues. Germline V gene data show CDR1 as SGDLS and CDR2 as YYNGEE. The CDR3 DNA sequence: TGTGCCAGCAGCGCCTCAGGGGCGGCGGGAGAGACCCAGTACTTC. Its protein product is CASSASGAAGETQYF.